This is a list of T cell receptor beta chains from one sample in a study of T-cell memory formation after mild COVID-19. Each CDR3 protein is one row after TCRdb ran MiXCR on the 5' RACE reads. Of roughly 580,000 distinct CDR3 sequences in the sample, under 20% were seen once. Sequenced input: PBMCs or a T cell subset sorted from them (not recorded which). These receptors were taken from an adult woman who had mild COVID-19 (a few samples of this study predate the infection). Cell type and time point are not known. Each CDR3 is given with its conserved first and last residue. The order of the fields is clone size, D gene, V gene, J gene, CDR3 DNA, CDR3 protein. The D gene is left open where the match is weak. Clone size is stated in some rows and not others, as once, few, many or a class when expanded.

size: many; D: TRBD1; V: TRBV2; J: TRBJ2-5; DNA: TGTGCCAGCAGTGCTGACAGGGGGCTGCAAGAGACCCAGTACTTC; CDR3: CASSADRGLQETQYF
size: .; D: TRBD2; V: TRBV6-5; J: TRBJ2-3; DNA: TGTGCCAGCAGCGCACTCCCGGGACTAGCGGGAGAGGGAGATACGCAGTATTTT; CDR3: CASSALPGLAGEGDTQYF
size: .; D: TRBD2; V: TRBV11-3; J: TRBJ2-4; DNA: TGTGCCAGCAGTCGGACTAGCGGGCGGGCTAAAAACATTCGGTACTTC; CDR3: CASSRTSGRAKNIRYF
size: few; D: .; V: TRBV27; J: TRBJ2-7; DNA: TGTGCCAGCAGTTTACCGGGCCGCCCCTACGAGCAGTACTTC; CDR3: CASSLPGRPYEQYF
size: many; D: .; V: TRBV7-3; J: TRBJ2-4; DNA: TGTGCCAGCAGCTTAACTCCAGATCTAGCCAAAAACATTCAGTACTTC; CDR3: CASSLTPDLAKNIQYF
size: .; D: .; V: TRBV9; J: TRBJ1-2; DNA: TGTGCCAGCAGCCCTCTTGGGGGGACCTATGGCTACACCTTC; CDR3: CASSPLGGTYGYTF
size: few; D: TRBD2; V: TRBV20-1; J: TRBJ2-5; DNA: TGCAGTGCTAGAGGCCCTACCCGACTAGCGGGGTTCCCGGAGACCCAGTACTTC; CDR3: CSARGPTRLAGFPETQYF
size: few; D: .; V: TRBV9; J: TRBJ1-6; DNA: TGTGCCAGCAGCGTAGTGGGGTCACCCCTCCACTTT; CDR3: CASSVVGSPLHF
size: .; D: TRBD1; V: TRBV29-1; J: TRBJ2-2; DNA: TGCAGCGTTCGTACCGGGACAGGGAACACCGGGGAGCTGTTTTTT; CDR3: CSVRTGTGNTGELFF
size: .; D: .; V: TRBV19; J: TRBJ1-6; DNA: TGTGCCAGTAGTATGGCCGGCAGGGTCAATTCACCCCTCCACTTT; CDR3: CASSMAGRVNSPLHF
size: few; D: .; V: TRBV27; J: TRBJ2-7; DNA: TGTGCCAGCAGCCTTACAGGGTATTCCTACGAGCAGTACTTC; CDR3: CASSLTGYSYEQYF
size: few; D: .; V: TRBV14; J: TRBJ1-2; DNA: TGTGCCAGCAGCCCTAGTCAGTATGGCTACACCTTC; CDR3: CASSPSQYGYTF
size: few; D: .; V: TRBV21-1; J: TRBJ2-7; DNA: TGTGCCAGCAGCTCCTGTAGCGGGTATATTAACGAGCAGTACTTC; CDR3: CASSSCSGYINEQYF
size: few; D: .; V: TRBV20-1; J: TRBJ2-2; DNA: TGCAGTGCTAGAGATCTTCGGGGCCAGATCACCGGGGAGCTGTTTTTT; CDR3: CSARDLRGQITGELFF
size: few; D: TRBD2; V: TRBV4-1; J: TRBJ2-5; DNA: TGCGCCAGCAGCCAAGCAAGCGGGGGCATCGGGACCCAGTACTTC; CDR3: CASSQASGGIGTQYF
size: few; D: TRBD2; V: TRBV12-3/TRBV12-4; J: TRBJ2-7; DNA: TGTGCCAGCAGTTCGGGCGGGGGGGGCTCCTACGAGCAGTACTTC; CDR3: CASSSGGGGSYEQYF
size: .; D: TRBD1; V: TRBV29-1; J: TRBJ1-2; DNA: TGCAGCGTTGACCCGATGACAGGGGACTATGGCTACACCTTC; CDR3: CSVDPMTGDYGYTF
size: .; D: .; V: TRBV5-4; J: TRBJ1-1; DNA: TGTGCCAGCAGCTTGCCCGGGACCTATAACACTGAAGCTTTCTTT; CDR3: CASSLPGTYNTEAFF
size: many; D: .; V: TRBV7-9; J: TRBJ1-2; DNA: TGTGCCAGCAGGTCAGGGGCTAACTATGGCTACACCTTC; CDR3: CASRSGANYGYTF
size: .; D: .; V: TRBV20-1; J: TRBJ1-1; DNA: TGCAGTGCTAGGACGGGGGGGGGGAACACTGAAGCTTTCTTT; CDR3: CSARTGGGNTEAFF